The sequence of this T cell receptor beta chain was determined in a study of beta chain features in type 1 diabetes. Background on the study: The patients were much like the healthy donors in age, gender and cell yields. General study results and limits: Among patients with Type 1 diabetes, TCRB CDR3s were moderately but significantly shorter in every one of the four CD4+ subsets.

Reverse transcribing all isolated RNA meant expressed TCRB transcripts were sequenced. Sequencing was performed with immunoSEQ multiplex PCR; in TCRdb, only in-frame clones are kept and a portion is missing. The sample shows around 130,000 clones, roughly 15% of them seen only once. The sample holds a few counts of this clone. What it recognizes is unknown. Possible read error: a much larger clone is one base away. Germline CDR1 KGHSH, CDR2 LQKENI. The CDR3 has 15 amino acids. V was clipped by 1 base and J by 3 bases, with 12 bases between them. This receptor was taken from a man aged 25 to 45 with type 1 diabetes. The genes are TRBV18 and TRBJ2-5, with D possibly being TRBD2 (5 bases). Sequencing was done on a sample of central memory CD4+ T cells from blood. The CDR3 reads CASSPRGSGEETQYF. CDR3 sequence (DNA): TGTGCCAGCTCACCACGAGGCTCCGGGGAAGAGACCCAGTACTTC.